These T cell receptor beta chains were read from a single sample in a study of blood T cell repertoires in COVID-19. The method was immunoSEQ multiplex PCR; TCRdb's version includes in-frame clones alone and lacks a portion of them. The sample lists approximately 240,000 clones, 80% to 90% occurring once. The sample comprised peripheral blood. These receptors came from a man in his fifties or sixties with acute or convalescent COVID-19. Both conserved end residues are part of each CDR3. D genes are given only for firm matches. For some rows the clone size is stated as once, few or many, or as a class when expanded; others skip it.

v_call: TRBV5-5; d_call: TRBD2; clone_size: NA; j_call: TRBJ2-3; cdr3_nt: TGTGCCAGCAGGGTTCCCCCCCTAGCGGCTAGCACAGATACGCAGTATTTT; cdr3_aa: CASRVPPLAASTDTQYF
v_call: TRBV6-2/TRBV6-3; d_call: NA; clone_size: NA; j_call: TRBJ1-3; cdr3_nt: TGTGCCAGCAGTTACTCTCCCGTTGCTGGAAACACCATATATTTT; cdr3_aa: CASSYSPVAGNTIYF
v_call: TRBV12-3/TRBV12-4; d_call: NA; clone_size: few; j_call: TRBJ2-7; cdr3_nt: TGTGCCAGCAGCAACTATTACGAGCAGTACTTC; cdr3_aa: CASSNYYEQYF
v_call: TRBV6-5; d_call: TRBD1; clone_size: NA; j_call: TRBJ1-6; cdr3_nt: TGTGCCAGCAATCCACAGGGGAATTCACCCCTCCACTTT; cdr3_aa: CASNPQGNSPLHF
v_call: TRBV10-3; d_call: NA; clone_size: NA; j_call: TRBJ1-1; cdr3_nt: TGTGCCATCAGTGAGCAGAACACTGAAGCTTTCTTT; cdr3_aa: CAISEQNTEAFF
v_call: TRBV5-1; d_call: TRBD2; clone_size: NA; j_call: TRBJ2-3; cdr3_nt: TGCGCCAGCAGCTTGGCGGTAGCGGGAGGCAGCGGGGCAGATACGCAGTATTTT; cdr3_aa: CASSLAVAGGSGADTQYF
v_call: TRBV5-1; d_call: TRBD2; clone_size: once; j_call: TRBJ2-1; cdr3_nt: TGCGCCAGCAGCCCATTAGCGGGGGGCGGCTCCTACAATGAGCAGTTCTTC; cdr3_aa: CASSPLAGGGSYNEQFF
v_call: TRBV19; d_call: TRBD1; clone_size: NA; j_call: TRBJ1-1; cdr3_nt: TGTGCCAGTAGTATAGCTCGGGACAGAATGAACACTGAAGCTTTCTTT; cdr3_aa: CASSIARDRMNTEAFF
v_call: TRBV20-1; d_call: TRBD2; clone_size: NA; j_call: TRBJ2-7; cdr3_nt: TGCAGTGCTAGTCCCCCGGGGGGGCACGAATTACGAGAGCAGTACTTC; cdr3_aa: CSASPPGGHELREQYF
v_call: TRBV4-1; d_call: NA; clone_size: NA; j_call: TRBJ2-5; cdr3_nt: TGCGCCAGCAGCCCGGGGGAGCGCGAAGAGACCCAGTACTTC; cdr3_aa: CASSPGEREETQYF
v_call: TRBV28; d_call: TRBD1; clone_size: NA; j_call: TRBJ1-1; cdr3_nt: TGTGCCAGCAGTCAAGCTGACAGGGTCGCCACTGAAGCTTTCTTT; cdr3_aa: CASSQADRVATEAFF
v_call: TRBV7-7; d_call: TRBD2; clone_size: NA; j_call: TRBJ2-3; cdr3_nt: TGTGCTAGCAGCCGAGGACTAGCGGGCAGCACAGATACGCAGTATTTT; cdr3_aa: CASSRGLAGSTDTQYF
v_call: TRBV5-1; d_call: NA; clone_size: NA; j_call: TRBJ2-5; cdr3_nt: TGCGCCAGCAGCGCGCCCGGGGTGGGCCAAGAGACCCAGTACTTC; cdr3_aa: CASSAPGVGQETQYF
v_call: TRBV4-1; d_call: NA; clone_size: few; j_call: TRBJ2-7; cdr3_nt: TGCGCCAGCAGCCCCCAAGGGGTCTACGAGCAGTACTTC; cdr3_aa: CASSPQGVYEQYF
v_call: TRBV18; d_call: TRBD1; clone_size: NA; j_call: TRBJ1-1; cdr3_nt: TGTGCCAGCTCAACGGTAGACAGGGACACTGAAGCTTTCTTT; cdr3_aa: CASSTVDRDTEAFF